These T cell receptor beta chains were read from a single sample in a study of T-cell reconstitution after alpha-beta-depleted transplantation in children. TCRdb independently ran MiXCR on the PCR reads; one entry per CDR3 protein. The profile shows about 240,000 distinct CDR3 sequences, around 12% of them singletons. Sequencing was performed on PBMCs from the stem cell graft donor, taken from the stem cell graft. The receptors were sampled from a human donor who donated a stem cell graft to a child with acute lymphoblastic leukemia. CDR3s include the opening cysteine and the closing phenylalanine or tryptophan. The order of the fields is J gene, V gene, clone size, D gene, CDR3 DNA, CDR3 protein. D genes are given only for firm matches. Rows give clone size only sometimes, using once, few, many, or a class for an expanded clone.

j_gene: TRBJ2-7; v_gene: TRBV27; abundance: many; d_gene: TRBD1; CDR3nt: TGTGCCAGCAAAAAGGGGGCGGACCACTACGAGCAGTACTTC; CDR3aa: CASKKGADHYEQYF
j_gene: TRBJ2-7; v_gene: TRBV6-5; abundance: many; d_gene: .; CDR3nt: TGTGCCAGCAGACCTGGACGGACCTACGAGCAGTACTTC; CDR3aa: CASRPGRTYEQYF
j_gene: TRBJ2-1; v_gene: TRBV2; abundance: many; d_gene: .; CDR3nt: TGTGCCAGCAGCAGCTCTCAAGTAGGTTACAATGAGCAGTTCTTC; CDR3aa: CASSSSQVGYNEQFF
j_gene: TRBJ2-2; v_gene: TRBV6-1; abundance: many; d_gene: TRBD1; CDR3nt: TGTGCCAGCAGTCGAACAGGGGAAGGGGCCGGGGAGCTGTTTTTT; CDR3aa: CASSRTGEGAGELFF
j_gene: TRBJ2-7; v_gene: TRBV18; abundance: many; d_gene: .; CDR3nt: TGTGCCAGCTCACCGGCGTCCTACGAGCAGTACTTC; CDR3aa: CASSPASYEQYF
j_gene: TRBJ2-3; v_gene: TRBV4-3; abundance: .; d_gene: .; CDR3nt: TGCGCCAGCAGCCAGGGGGTCGGGTACACAGATACGCAGTATTTT; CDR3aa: CASSQGVGYTDTQYF
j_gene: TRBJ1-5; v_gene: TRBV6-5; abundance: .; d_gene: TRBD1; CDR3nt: TGTGCCAGCAGTTACCCTACCGGGACAGGGGGCACTCAGCCCCAGCATTTT; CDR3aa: CASSYPTGTGGTQPQHF
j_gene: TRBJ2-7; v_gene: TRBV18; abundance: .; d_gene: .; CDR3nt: TGTGCCAGCTCAACACTAGCTACTCGCTACGAGCAGTACTTC; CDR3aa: CASSTLATRYEQYF
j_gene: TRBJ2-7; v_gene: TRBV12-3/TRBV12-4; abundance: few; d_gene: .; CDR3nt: TGTGCCAGCAGTTTAGTAGGAAGCGAGCAGTACTTC; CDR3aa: CASSLVGSEQYF
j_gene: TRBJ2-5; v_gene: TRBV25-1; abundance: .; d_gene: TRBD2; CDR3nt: TGTGCCAGCAGTGAATGGACTAGCGGGGGGGCGCAAGAGACCCAGTACTTC; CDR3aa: CASSEWTSGGAQETQYF
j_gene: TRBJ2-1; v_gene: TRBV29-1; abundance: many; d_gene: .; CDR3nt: TGCAGCGTCGGTGGGGGGAATGAGCAGTTCTTC; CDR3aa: CSVGGGNEQFF
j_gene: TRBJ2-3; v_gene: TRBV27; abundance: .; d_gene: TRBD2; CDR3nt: TGTGCCAGCAGAAGGACTAGCGGCCCCGGACGCACAGATACGCAGTATTTT; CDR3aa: CASRRTSGPGRTDTQYF
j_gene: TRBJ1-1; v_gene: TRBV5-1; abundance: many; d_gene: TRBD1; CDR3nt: TGCGCCAGCAGCTCTAAGGACAGGGAGGCTGAAGCTTTCTTT; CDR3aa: CASSSKDREAEAFF
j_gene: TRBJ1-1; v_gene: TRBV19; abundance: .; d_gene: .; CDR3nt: TGTGCCGGGTCTTCGGTCGCCGGCGGCGAAGCTTTCTTT; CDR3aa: CAGSSVAGGEAFF
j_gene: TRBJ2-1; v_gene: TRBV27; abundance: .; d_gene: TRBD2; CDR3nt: TGTGCCAGCAGTTTCGCGTTCGGGACTAGCGGGTACAATGAGCAGTTCTTC; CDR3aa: CASSFAFGTSGYNEQFF
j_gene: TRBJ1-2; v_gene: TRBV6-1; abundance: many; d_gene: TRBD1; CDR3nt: TGTGCCAGCAGTGAGACCGGACTGGACAGGGGGCGATCTGGCTACACCTTC; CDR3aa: CASSETGLDRGRSGYTF
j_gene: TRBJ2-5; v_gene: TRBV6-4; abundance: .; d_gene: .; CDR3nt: TGTGCCAGCAGTGTGGACCCGGGGGAGACCCAGTACTTC; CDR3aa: CASSVDPGETQYF
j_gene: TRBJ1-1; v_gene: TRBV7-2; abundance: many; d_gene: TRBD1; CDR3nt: TGTGCCAGCACCCAACAGGGGGCGGACACTGAAGCTTTCTTT; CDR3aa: CASTQQGADTEAFF
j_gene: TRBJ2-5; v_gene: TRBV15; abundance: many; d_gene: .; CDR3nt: TGTGCCACCAGCGGTCGCAGGGCGGAGACCCAGTACTTC; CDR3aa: CATSGRRAETQYF
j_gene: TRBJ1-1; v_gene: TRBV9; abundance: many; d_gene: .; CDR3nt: TGTGCCAGCAGCGCCGTTACCCAGGCAACTGAAGCTTTCTTT; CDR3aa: CASSAVTQATEAFF
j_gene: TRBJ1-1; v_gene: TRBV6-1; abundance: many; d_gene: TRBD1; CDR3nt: TGTGCCAGCAGGAAACAGGGGGGCAACACTGAAGCTTTCTTT; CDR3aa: CASRKQGGNTEAFF
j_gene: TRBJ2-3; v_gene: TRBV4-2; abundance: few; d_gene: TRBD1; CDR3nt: TGTGCCAGCAGCCAAGAGGGGACAGGGACAGATACGCAGTATTTT; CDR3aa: CASSQEGTGTDTQYF
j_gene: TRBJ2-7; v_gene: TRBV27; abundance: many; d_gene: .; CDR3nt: TGTGCCAGCAGTTTAGCGCGCGGGGAAGGGGACGAGCAGTACTTC; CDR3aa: CASSLARGEGDEQYF
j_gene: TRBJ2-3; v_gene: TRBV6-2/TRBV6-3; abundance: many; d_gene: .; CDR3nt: TGTGCCAGCAGTAGGAGACTAGATGTTGGAGATACGCAGTATTTT; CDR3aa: CASSRRLDVGDTQYF
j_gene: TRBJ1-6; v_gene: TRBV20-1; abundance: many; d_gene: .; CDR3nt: TGCAGTGTTGGGGGGGGCCCTTCAACCGGCTCACCCCTCCACTTT; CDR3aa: CSVGGGPSTGSPLHF
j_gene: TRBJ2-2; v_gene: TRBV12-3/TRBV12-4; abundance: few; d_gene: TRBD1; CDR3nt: TGTGCCAGCAGTTTACTACCAGGGGGAACCGGGGAGCTGTTTTTT; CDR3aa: CASSLLPGGTGELFF
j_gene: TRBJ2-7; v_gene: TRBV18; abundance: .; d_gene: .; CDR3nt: TGTGCCAGCTCACTGAGGCACAGGGTCACTGCGGGAGCGGCCGAGCAGTACTTC; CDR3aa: CASSLRHRVTAGAAEQYF
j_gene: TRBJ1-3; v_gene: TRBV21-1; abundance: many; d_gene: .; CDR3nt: TGTGCCAGCCCCGAGTGGCAGGGAATGTATGGAAACACCATATATTTT; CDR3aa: CASPEWQGMYGNTIYF
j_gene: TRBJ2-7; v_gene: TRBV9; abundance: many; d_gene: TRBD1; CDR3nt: TGTGCCAGCAGCGCTGGCACAGGGGAAATTTACGAGCAGTACTTC; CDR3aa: CASSAGTGEIYEQYF
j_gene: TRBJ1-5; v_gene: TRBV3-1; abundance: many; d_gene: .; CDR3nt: TGTGCCAGCAGCCAAGGGGGAAGATATCAGCCCCAGCATTTT; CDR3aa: CASSQGGRYQPQHF
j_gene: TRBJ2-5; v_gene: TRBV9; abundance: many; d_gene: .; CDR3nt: TGTGCCAGCAGCGTAGCTACAGGGAACCAAGAGACCCAGTACTTC; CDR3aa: CASSVATGNQETQYF
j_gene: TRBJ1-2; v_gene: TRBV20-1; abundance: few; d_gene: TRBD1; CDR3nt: TGCAGTGCTAGGGGGGAAGGGACAGGCCAAACTCAGGGCTACACCTTC; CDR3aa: CSARGEGTGQTQGYTF
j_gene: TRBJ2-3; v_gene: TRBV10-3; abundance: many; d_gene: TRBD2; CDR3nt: TGTGCCATCAGCCAGGGTACTAGCGGTACAGATACGCAGTATTTT; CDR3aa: CAISQGTSGTDTQYF
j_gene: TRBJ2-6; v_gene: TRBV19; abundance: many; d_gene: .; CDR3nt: TGTGCCAGTACCTTCTCTAGGGGGGCCAACGTCCTGACTTTC; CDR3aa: CASTFSRGANVLTF
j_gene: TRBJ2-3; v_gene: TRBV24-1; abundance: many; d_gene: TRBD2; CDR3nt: TGTGCCACCAGTGATGGACGGGGGGGCTTCATACAAGATACGCAGTATTTT; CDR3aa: CATSDGRGGFIQDTQYF
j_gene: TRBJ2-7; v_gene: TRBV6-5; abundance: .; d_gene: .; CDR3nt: TGTGCCAGCAGTTACTCCTTGGACAGCTCCTACGAGCAGTACTTC; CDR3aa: CASSYSLDSSYEQYF
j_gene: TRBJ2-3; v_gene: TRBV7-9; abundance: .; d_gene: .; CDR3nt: TGTGCCAGCAGCTCCCATGGGGTTCGACGCACAGATACGCAGTATTTT; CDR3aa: CASSSHGVRRTDTQYF
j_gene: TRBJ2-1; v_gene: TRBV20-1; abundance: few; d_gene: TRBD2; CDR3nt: TGCAGTGCAGCGACCCGTGATAGCGGGAGTCCCAATGAGCAGTTCTTC; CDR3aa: CSAATRDSGSPNEQFF
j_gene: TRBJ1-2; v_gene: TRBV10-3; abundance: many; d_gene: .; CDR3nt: TGTGCCATCAGTGAACAGAACTATGGCTACACCTTC; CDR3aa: CAISEQNYGYTF
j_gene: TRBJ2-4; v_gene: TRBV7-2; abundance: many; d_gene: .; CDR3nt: TGTGCCAGCAGCTTTTACGTCCTAGGACTCAAAAACATTCAGTACTTC; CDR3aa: CASSFYVLGLKNIQYF
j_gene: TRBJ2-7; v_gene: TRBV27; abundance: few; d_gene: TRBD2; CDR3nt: TGTGCCAGCAGTTCCCTACTCGGGGGGGGCTACGAGCAGTACTTC; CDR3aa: CASSSLLGGGYEQYF
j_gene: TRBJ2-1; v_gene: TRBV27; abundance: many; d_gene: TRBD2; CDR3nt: TGTGCCAGCACCATCGTAGCGGGAACCTACAATGAGCAGTTCTTC; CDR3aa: CASTIVAGTYNEQFF
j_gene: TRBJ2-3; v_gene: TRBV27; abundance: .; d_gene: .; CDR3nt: TGTGCCAGCAGTCCACGGGGTCGGGGCACAGATACGCAGTATTTT; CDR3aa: CASSPRGRGTDTQYF
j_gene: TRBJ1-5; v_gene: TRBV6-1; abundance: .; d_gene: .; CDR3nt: TGTGCCAGCAGTGGGCAGGCCTTAAGCAATCAGCCCCAGCATTTT; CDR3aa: CASSGQALSNQPQHF
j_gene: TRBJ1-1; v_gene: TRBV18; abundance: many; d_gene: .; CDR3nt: TGTGCCAGCTCATCCAGTGGGACGGTGAACACTGAAGCTTTCTTT; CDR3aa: CASSSSGTVNTEAFF
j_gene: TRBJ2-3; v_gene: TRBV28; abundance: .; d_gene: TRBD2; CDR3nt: TGTGCCAGCGGTCCTAGCGGGACTCGAACAGATACGCAGTATTTT; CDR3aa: CASGPSGTRTDTQYF
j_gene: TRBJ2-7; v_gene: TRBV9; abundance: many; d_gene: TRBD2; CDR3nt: TGTGCCAGCAGCTCCGGACTAGCGGAGACCCTCTACGAGCAGTACTTC; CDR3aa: CASSSGLAETLYEQYF
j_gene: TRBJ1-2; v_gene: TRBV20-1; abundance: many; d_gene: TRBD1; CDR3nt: TGCAGTGCTAGAGATCTCGAGGGCCAGGGGGGTTGGTTGTATGGCTACACCTTC; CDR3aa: CSARDLEGQGGWLYGYTF
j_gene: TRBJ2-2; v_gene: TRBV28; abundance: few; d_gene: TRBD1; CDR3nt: TGTGCCAGCAGTTCCTCACAGGGGGCGGTCACCGGGGAGCTGTTTTTT; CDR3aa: CASSSSQGAVTGELFF
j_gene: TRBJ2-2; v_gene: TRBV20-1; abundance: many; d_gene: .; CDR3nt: TGCAGTGCTTGGAACACCGGGGAGCTGTTTTTT; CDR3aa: CSAWNTGELFF
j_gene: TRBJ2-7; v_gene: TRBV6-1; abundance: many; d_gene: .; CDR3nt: TGTGCCAGCAGTGAAGCTGTCGGGGAGGTGGGCGAGCAGTACTTC; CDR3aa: CASSEAVGEVGEQYF
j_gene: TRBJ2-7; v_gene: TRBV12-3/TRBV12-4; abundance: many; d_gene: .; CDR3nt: TGTGCCAGCAGTGCCGGGACTTACAACTCCTACGAGCAGTACTTC; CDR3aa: CASSAGTYNSYEQYF
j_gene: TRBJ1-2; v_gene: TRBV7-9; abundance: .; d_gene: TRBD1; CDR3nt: TGTGCCAGCAGCTTAAGCCTGCGGGACAGAGTGGATGGCTACACCTTC; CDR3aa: CASSLSLRDRVDGYTF
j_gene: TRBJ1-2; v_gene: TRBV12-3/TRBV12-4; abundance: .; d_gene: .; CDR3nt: TGTGCCAGCAGCCCCATTGAAAGGGGTGGCTACACCTTC; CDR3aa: CASSPIERGGYTF
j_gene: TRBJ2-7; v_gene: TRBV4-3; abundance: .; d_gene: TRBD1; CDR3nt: TGCGCCAGCAGCCAAGAGCCGGGACAGGGGCCCTCCGGGGAGCAGTACTTC; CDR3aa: CASSQEPGQGPSGEQYF
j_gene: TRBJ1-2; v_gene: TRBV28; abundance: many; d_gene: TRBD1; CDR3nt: TGTGCCAGCAGTTTTGTTCAGGGGGCCGGAGGCTACACCTTC; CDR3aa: CASSFVQGAGGYTF
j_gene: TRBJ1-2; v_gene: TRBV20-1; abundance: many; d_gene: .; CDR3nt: TGCAGTGCTAGAGATTTCGTCCAGGGTCGTAACTATGGCTACACCTTC; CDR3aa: CSARDFVQGRNYGYTF
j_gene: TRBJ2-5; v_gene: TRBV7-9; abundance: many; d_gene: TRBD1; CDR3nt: TGTGCCAGCAGCTACAGGGGGACAGAGGCCCAGTACTTC; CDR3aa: CASSYRGTEAQYF
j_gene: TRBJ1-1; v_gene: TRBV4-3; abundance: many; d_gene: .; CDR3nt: TGCGCCAGCAGCCAGCCTGGAGGTGAAGCTTTCTTT; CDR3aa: CASSQPGGEAFF
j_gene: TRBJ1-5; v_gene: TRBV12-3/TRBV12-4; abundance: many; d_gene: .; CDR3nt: TGTGCCAGCAGTTTATCCGGGGCTGACCAGCCCCAGCATTTT; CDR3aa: CASSLSGADQPQHF